Presented here are 9 T cell receptor beta chains from one specimen sequenced in a study of CD8 T cells in Susac syndrome (dated by TCRdb to about 2019). Library construction relied on the immunoSEQ multiplex PCR assay. RNA was extracted using the RNeasy kit, and about 0.45 to 1 ug of the RNA was reverse transcribed with random hexamers. Using fastp at Q25 and MiXCR, TCRdb reprocessed the public reads and kept productive beta chains. Each entry merges the rows of one CDR3 protein and shows their most common DNA and genes. This sample is represented by some 130,000 distinct CDR3 sequences; 80% to 85% of them were singletons. The top ten constitute 0.5% to 0.65% of the sample. Material for sequencing was CD8+ T cells from PBMCs. These receptors were taken from a human donor with multiple sclerosis.

The chain uses TRBV15 and TRBJ2-1; D is ambiguous. Trimming removed 3 bases from V and 2 bases from J, with 11 bases in between. Germline assignment: CDR1 LNHNV and CDR2 YYDKDF (reference sequence). This CDR3 comprises 15 residues. For the CDR3, the DNA is TGTGCCACCAGCAGTTCTAGATGGACCTACAATGAGCAGTTCTTC. It encodes CATSSSRWTYNEQFF. Full variable domain (outside the CDR3, taken from reference TRBV15 and TRBJ2-1): DAMVIQNPRYQVTQFGKPVTLSCSQTLNHNVMYWYQQKSSQAPKLLFHYYDKDFNNEADTPDNFQSRRPNTSFCFLDIRSPGLGDTAMYLCATSSSRWTYNEQFFGPGTRLTVL.

This clonotype is a singleton in its sample. V usage is TRBV29-1 and J usage is TRBJ2-5, with 16 positions matching TRBD2. V was pared by 3 bases and J by 5 bases, with 9 bases of the junction left unmatched. The CDR3 runs 17 residues. Germline CDR1 reads SQVTM; CDR2 reads ANQGSEA. The CDR3 DNA reads as TGCAGCGTTGACGGGACTAGCGGGGGGGCCGTGGTGGAGACCCAGTACTTC. It codes for CSVDGTSGGAVVETQYF.

The rearrangement uses TRBV2 and TRBJ1-1; D gene ambiguous. Germline lookup yields CDR1 SNHLY and CDR2 FYNNEI. The CDR3 is 11 amino acids. V shed 6 bases and J shed 7 bases, with 9 bases lying between them. CDR3 DNA sequence: TGTGCCAGCAGCTGGGGTGGTGAAGCTTTCTTT. It encodes CASSWGGEAFF.

The V gene is TRBV3-1, the J gene TRBJ1-2, with D uncertain. V dropped 3 bases and J dropped 2 bases, with 16 bases sitting between them. CDR1 is LGHDT, CDR2 YNNKEL, per germline (reference sequence). This CDR3 spans 16 amino acids. The CDR3 region is CASSQGSHIFNYGYTF. CDR3 DNA sequence: TGTGCCAGCAGCCAGGGGTCCCACATCTTCAACTATGGCTACACCTTC.

This sequence joins TRBV20-1 and TRBJ2-7; 8 nucleotides match TRBD1. With 6 bases clipped from V and 3 bases from J, the junction kept 7 bases outside the gene matches. This CDR3 has 13 residues. Looked up from germline, CDR1 is DFQATT and CDR2 is SNEGSKA (reference sequence). The CDR3: CSAILDRVYEQYF. The CDR3, as DNA: TGCAGTGCCATCCTGGACAGGGTCTACGAGCAGTACTTC.

The chain joins TRBV18 to TRBJ2-7; TRBD1 matches 9 bases. The CDR3 covers 14 residues. In germline, CDR1 is KGHSH, CDR2 LQKENI. With V trimmed by 6 bases and J by 3 bases, 6 bases remained unmatched. CDR3 nucleotides: TGTGCCAGCTCTGGGACAGGGTCTTTCTACGAGCAGTACGTC. Protein product: CASSGTGSFYEQYV.

In its sample, this clonotype was seen once. This rearrangement joins TRBV4-2 to TRBJ2-1; TRBD2 matches 7 bases. J lost 6 bases, V lost 5 bases, and 1 base had no gene match. The CDR3 extends over 12 amino acids. Germline CDR1 and CDR2: LGHNA and YNFKEQ. CDR3 protein: CASSAGVNEQFF. The CDR3 DNA sequence: TGTGCCAGCAGCGCGGGGGTCAATGAGCAGTTCTTC.

This chain joins TRBV7-9 and TRBJ2-4; either TRBD1 or TRBD2 may fit D (7 bases each). The CDR3 runs to 19 residues. Germline CDR1 and CDR2: SEHNR and FQNEAQ (reference sequence). The V gene lost 5 bases and the J gene lost 0 bases, with 23 bases spanning the gap. The CDR3 nucleotides read TGTGCCAGCAGCCCGGCGGGACAGTGGGGGGGACTAGCCAAAAACATTCAGTACTTC. It specifies CASSPAGQWGGLAKNIQYF.

The CDR3 loop is CASSLTWTEAFF. The DNA of the CDR3 is TGTGCCAGCAGCTTAACCTGGACTGAAGCTTTCTTT. The chain recombines TRBV7-2 with TRBJ1-1; D uncertain. V was shortened by 2 bases and J by 5 bases, with 6 bases between the two germline ends. Germline-derived CDR1 and CDR2 are SGHTA and FQGNSA. This CDR3 contains 12 residues.